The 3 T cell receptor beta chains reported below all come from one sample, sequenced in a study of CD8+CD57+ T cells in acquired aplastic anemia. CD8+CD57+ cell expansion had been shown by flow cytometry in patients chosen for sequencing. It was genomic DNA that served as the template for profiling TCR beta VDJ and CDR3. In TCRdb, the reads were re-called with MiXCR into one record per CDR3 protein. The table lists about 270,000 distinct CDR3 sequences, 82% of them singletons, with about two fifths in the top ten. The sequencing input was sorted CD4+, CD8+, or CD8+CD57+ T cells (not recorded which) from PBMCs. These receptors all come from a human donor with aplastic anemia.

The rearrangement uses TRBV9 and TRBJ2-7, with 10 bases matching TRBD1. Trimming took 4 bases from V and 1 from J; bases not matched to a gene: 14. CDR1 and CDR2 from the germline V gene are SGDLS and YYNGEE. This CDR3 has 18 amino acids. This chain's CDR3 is CASSLQGQGTALSYEQYV. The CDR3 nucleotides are TGTGCCAGCAGCTTACAGGGACAGGGGACAGCCCTTTCCTACGAGCAGTACGTC.

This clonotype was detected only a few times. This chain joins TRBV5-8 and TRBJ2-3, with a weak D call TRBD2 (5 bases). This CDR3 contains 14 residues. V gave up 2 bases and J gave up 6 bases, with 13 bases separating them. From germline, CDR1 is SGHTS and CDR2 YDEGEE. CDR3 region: CASSFAGAPDTQYF. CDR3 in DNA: TGTGCCAGCAGCTTTGCGGGCGCTCCCGATACGCAGTATTTT.

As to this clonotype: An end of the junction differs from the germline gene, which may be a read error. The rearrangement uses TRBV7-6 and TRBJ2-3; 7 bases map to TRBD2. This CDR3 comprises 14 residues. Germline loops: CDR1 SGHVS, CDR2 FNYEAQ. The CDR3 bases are TGTGCCAGCAGCTTAGCGGGAGGGAATGAGCCGTTCTTCTTT. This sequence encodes CASSLAGGNEPFFF.